These T cell receptor beta chains were read from a single sample in a study of T-cell memory formation after mild COVID-19. A single record per CDR3 protein comes from TCRdb applying MiXCR to the 5' RACE reads. This table has fewer than 350,000 distinct CDR3 sequences, roughly 13% appearing once. What was sequenced was PBMCs or a T cell subset sorted from them (not recorded which). Receptors were obtained from a man in his late teens or twenties who had mild COVID-19 (a few samples of this study predate the infection). Cell type and time point are not known. Both conserved end residues are part of each CDR3. Fields, in order: D gene, V gene, clone size, J gene, CDR3 length, CDR3 DNA, CDR3 protein. The D gene is left open where the match is weak. Clone size, where shown, is once, few, many, or a class for clones that have expanded.

>NA|TRBV5-1|many|TRBJ2-1|17
TGCGCCAGCAGCTTGGCGCCGCGGAGGAGCTCCTACAATGAGCAGTTCTTC
CASSLAPRRSSYNEQFF
>NA|TRBV4-2|many|TRBJ2-3|17
TGTGCCAGCAGCCAAGATCTAGCGCCAAACCTGGGAGATACGCAGTATTTT
CASSQDLAPNLGDTQYF
>NA|TRBV7-2|few|TRBJ2-2|14
TGTGCCAGCAGCGCTTGGGTTAACGCCGGGGAGCTGTTTTTT
CASSAWVNAGELFF
>NA|TRBV5-1|few|TRBJ2-1|14
TGCGCCAGCACCTTATCAGGGGTTTTCAATGAGCAGTTCTTC
CASTLSGVFNEQFF
>NA|TRBV4-1|few|TRBJ2-3|15
TGCGCCAGCAGCCAATACAGCGGGCTGACAGATACGCAGTATTTT
CASSQYSGLTDTQYF
>TRBD2|TRBV20-1|NA|TRBJ2-7|15
TGCAGTGCTGCCATTCGGACTAGCGGGGCGGGTGAGCAGTACTTC
CSAAIRTSGAGEQYF
>NA|TRBV27|few|TRBJ1-1|14
TGTGCCAGCATGAGGGGGACCATGAACACTGAAGCTTTCTTT
CASMRGTMNTEAFF
>NA|TRBV4-3|NA|TRBJ2-3|16
TGCGCCAGCAGCCCCGGCTTAGCGGCTCCAACAGATACGCAGTATTTT
CASSPGLAAPTDTQYF
>TRBD1|TRBV12-3/TRBV12-4|NA|TRBJ2-6|17
TGTGCCAGCAGGGTCGGACAGGGGGAATTTGGGGCCAACGTCCTGACTTTC
CASRVGQGEFGANVLTF
>NA|TRBV5-1|few|TRBJ1-2|15
TGCGCCAGCAGCTTGGACCCGGGGGCAACGCCGGGCTACACCTTC
CASSLDPGATPGYTF
>TRBD2|TRBV6-6|NA|TRBJ2-3|16
TGTGCCAGCACCGAGACCCGGGGGGGCCTTCCAGATACGCAGTATTTT
CASTETRGGLPDTQYF
>NA|TRBV7-9|NA|TRBJ2-5|14
TGTGCCAGCAGCTTAGCGTGGGGGGGCGAGACCCAGTACTTC
CASSLAWGGETQYF
>TRBD1|TRBV7-8|NA|TRBJ1-2|14
TGTGCCAGCAGCTTACGGACAGGGCTTCGTGGCTACACCTTC
CASSLRTGLRGYTF
>NA|TRBV12-3/TRBV12-4|few|TRBJ1-1|14
TGTGCCAGCAGTTTAGGGGGTGCATACACTGAAGCTTTCTTT
CASSLGGAYTEAFF
>NA|TRBV7-9|few|TRBJ2-1|15
TGTGCCAGCAGCTTAGGCAGGGGAAGGTGGAATGAGCAGTTCTTC
CASSLGRGRWNEQFF
>NA|TRBV5-1|NA|TRBJ2-1|12
TGCGCCAGCAGCCCAGAACAGGGCGAGCAGTTCTTC
CASSPEQGEQFF
>NA|TRBV5-1|NA|TRBJ2-3|15
TGCGCCAGCAGCTTGGTAGGCTCCAGCACAGATACGCAGTATTTT
CASSLVGSSTDTQYF
>NA|TRBV30|NA|TRBJ2-7|13
TGTGCCTGGAGTGTATCAAACAGGCACGAGCAGTACTTC
CAWSVSNRHEQYF
>NA|TRBV7-2|few|TRBJ1-5|14
TGTGCCAGCAGCTTAGATCCGGGTGGACAGCCCCAGCATTTT
CASSLDPGGQPQHF
>TRBD1|TRBV7-8|many|TRBJ2-3|15
TGTGCCAGCAGCTTCCGGGACAGGGGTAGAGATACGCAGTATTTT
CASSFRDRGRDTQYF
>NA|TRBV5-1|few|TRBJ1-2|18
TGCGCCAGCAAGAGAAGTGCTGGGGGATGGGCGCTTGGCTATGGCTACACCTTC
CASKRSAGGWALGYGYTF
>NA|TRBV12-3/TRBV12-4|few|TRBJ2-7|15
TGTGCCAGCAGTTTCAGGTCACTGGGCTCCTACGAGCAGTACTTC
CASSFRSLGSYEQYF
>TRBD1|TRBV20-1|few|TRBJ2-4|14
TGCAGTGCCCTGGACAGGGTAGCCAAAAACATTCAGTACTTC
CSALDRVAKNIQYF
>TRBD2|TRBV30|NA|TRBJ2-3|11
TGTGCCTGGAGGGGGGGGGATACGCAGTATTTT
CAWRGGDTQYF
>NA|TRBV3-1|few|TRBJ1-5|14
TGTGCCAGCAGCTTCAGGGGCAGCGATCAGCCCCAGCATTTT
CASSFRGSDQPQHF
>NA|TRBV27|many|TRBJ1-1|13
TGTGCCAGCAGTTTTAAAGAGACCACTGAAGCTTTCTTT
CASSFKETTEAFF
>NA|TRBV3-1|many|TRBJ2-5|16
TGTGCCAGCAGCCAAGATTGGCAGGGCCTCCAAGAGACCCAGTACTTC
CASSQDWQGLQETQYF
>NA|TRBV5-1|NA|TRBJ1-2|13
TGCGCCAGCAGCGCAGGAAGGAATTATGGCTACACCTTC
CASSAGRNYGYTF
>TRBD1|TRBV20-1|NA|TRBJ2-5|15
TGCAGTGCTACTACTCTACAGGGGGTACGCGAGACCCAGTACTTC
CSATTLQGVRETQYF
>NA|TRBV9|NA|TRBJ2-1|13
TGTGCCAGCAGCGTAGAAGATCTGGGAGTGCAGTTCTTC
CASSVEDLGVQFF
>TRBD1|TRBV7-8|NA|TRBJ1-4|17
TGTGCCAGCAGCTTACCGGGACAGGGGGCCTCTAATGAAAAACTGTTTTTT
CASSLPGQGASNEKLFF
>NA|TRBV4-2|many|TRBJ1-2|14
TGTGCCAGCAGCCAAGTCGGGACGGATGGCGGCTACACCTTC
CASSQVGTDGGYTF
>NA|TRBV7-2|NA|TRBJ1-1|14
TGTGCCAGCAGCTTAAAGGGGCTGAACACTGAAGCTTTCTTT
CASSLKGLNTEAFF
>NA|TRBV11-2|few|TRBJ2-6|17
TGTGCCAGCAGTTCCATTCGTTTGGCCACTGGGGCCAACGTCCTGACTTTC
CASSSIRLATGANVLTF
>NA|TRBV12-3/TRBV12-4|NA|TRBJ2-1|10
TGTGCCTCAGGTGTGGGGGGGCAGTTCTTC
CASGVGGQFF
>NA|TRBV28|NA|TRBJ1-3|13
TGTGCCAGCATCGACACAGGGATAAACACCATATATTTT
CASIDTGINTIYF
>NA|TRBV5-6|NA|TRBJ2-3|16
TGTGCCAGCAGCTCCTTCCGGGACGACCTCACAGATACGCAGTATTTT
CASSSFRDDLTDTQYF
>NA|TRBV20-1|NA|TRBJ2-2|14
TGCAGTGCCCCCATGGGCGGGGCTACCGGGGAGCTGTTTTTT
CSAPMGGATGELFF
>NA|TRBV7-2|NA|TRBJ1-6|12
TGTGCCAGCAGGGAGCTTCGGTCACCCCTCCACTTT
CASRELRSPLHF
>NA|TRBV4-1|few|TRBJ2-5|18
TGCGCCAGCAGCCAAGAGACCAGGGAGGACAATCGGCAAGAGACCCAGTACTTC
CASSQETREDNRQETQYF
>NA|TRBV6-5|once|TRBJ1-4|15
TGTGCCAGCAGTTACTCTGGCCCCGGAGATGAAAAACTGTTTTTT
CASSYSGPGDEKLFF
>NA|TRBV5-1|few|TRBJ1-6|14
TGCGCCAGCAGCTTGGGGATTGATAATTCACCCCTCCACTTT
CASSLGIDNSPLHF
>NA|TRBV20-1|NA|TRBJ1-1|13
TGCAGTGCTATGGCACACTTGAACACTGAAGCTTTCTTT
CSAMAHLNTEAFF
>NA|TRBV7-9|NA|TRBJ2-1|10
TGTGCCAGCAGCTTATATGAGCAGTTCTTC
CASSLYEQFF
>NA|TRBV30|few|TRBJ1-1|14
TGTGCCTGGTCGGCGCGACCGATGAACACTGAAGCTTTCTTT
CAWSARPMNTEAFF
>TRBD1|TRBV6-5|NA|TRBJ1-6|14
TGTGCCAGCAGTCCACAGGGGGCTAATTCACCCCTCCACTTT
CASSPQGANSPLHF
>NA|TRBV4-1|few|TRBJ2-1|16
TGCGCCAGCAGCCAAGGTCCTCCCCTAGAGGGCAATGAGCAGTTCTTC
CASSQGPPLEGNEQFF
>NA|TRBV29-1|NA|TRBJ2-7|13
TGCAGCGTTGTCCGGCAGGATAACTACGAGCAGTACTTC
CSVVRQDNYEQYF
>NA|TRBV24-1|NA|TRBJ2-1|15
TGTGCCACCAGTGACGCGGCAGGAGGGGACAATGAGCAGTTCTTC
CATSDAAGGDNEQFF
>NA|TRBV5-4|many|TRBJ2-5|15
TGTGCCAGCAGCGTACCAGGGTTGGGTCAAGAGACCCAGTACTTC
CASSVPGLGQETQYF
>TRBD1|TRBV27|few|TRBJ2-1|14
TGTGCCAGCAGTTGGGTGGGACAGGGAAACGAGCAGTTCTTC
CASSWVGQGNEQFF
>NA|TRBV10-3|few|TRBJ2-1|14
TGTGCCATCGGAAGGACAAGCTCCTACAATGAGCAGTTCTTC
CAIGRTSSYNEQFF
>NA|TRBV5-1|many|TRBJ2-1|12
TGCGCCAGCAGCTTGGAGGGAGATGAGCAGTTCTTC
CASSLEGDEQFF
>NA|TRBV7-8|few|TRBJ2-2|13
TGTGCCAGCAGCTTAGCCGCCCCCGGGGAGCTGTTTTTT
CASSLAAPGELFF